This passage covers 16 T cell receptor beta chains from one sample sequenced in a study of T cell repertoires in cytomegalovirus infection. Using its own MiXCR run on the reads, TCRdb lists one record per CDR3 protein. The repertoire has a few hundred thousand distinct CDR3 sequences, approximately 40% of them found once; the top ten carry 48%. Antigens of these TCRs are unknown. The material was cultured PBMCs, obtained from culture after CMV antigen stimulation. These receptors were taken from a human donor in good health (CMV status not recorded). Some clones in this sample may be carry-over from other donors' samples.

This clonotype occurred a few times. This sequence joins TRBV27 and TRBJ1-4, with 9 bases fitting TRBD1. The CDR3 has 14 amino acids. Trimming at V came to 4 bases and at J to 8 bases, leaving 5 bases not matched to a gene. CDR1 and CDR2 (germline): MNHEY, SMNVEV (reference sequence). The chain's CDR3 is CASSSDRGGEKLFF. CDR3 nucleotides: TGTGCCAGCAGTTCGGACAGGGGTGGGGAAAAACTGTTTTTT.

The J gene is TRBJ2-5, the V gene TRBV5-6, with D possibly matching TRBD2 (7 bases). V was pared by 4 bases and J by 5 bases, with 21 bases between. Germline V gene lookup returns CDR1 SGHDT and CDR2 YYEEEE. The CDR3 is 16 residues long. The CDR3 sequence is CASSSWRGGAWETQYF. CDR3 nucleotides: TGTGCCAGCAGCAGTTGGAGGGGGGGGGCATGGGAGACCCAGTACTTC.

This chain joins TRBV2 and TRBJ1-4, with 8 bases identical to TRBD1. V dropped 11 bases and J dropped 6; count of bases not matched to a gene: 8. The CDR3 spans 13 residues. The V gene's germline CDR1 is SNHLY and CDR2 FYNNEI. The CDR3 sequence is CAWTGSGDEKLFF. The CDR3 DNA follows: TGTGCCTGGACAGGGTCGGGGGATGAAAAACTGTTTTTT. The whole variable domain, filled in from reference TRBV2 and TRBJ1-4, reads EPEVTQTPSHQVTQMGQEVILRCVPISNHLYFYWYRQILGQKVEFLVSFYNNEISEKSEIFDDQFSVERPDGSNFTLKIRSTKLEDSAMYFCAWTGSGDEKLFFGSGTQLSVL.

The genes are TRBV11-3 and TRBJ2-3, with 9 bases fitting TRBD2. The CDR3 contains 14 residues. The V segment lost 5 bases and the J segment 2 bases; nucleotides outside the gene matches: 2. Germline V lookup: CDR1 SGHNT, CDR2 YENEEA. As DNA, the CDR3 is TGTGCCAGCAGCGCGGGAGGGAACACAGATACGCAGTATTTT. Encoded protein: CASSAGGNTDTQYF.

The V call is TRBV11-2, the J call TRBJ2-3, with D tentatively TRBD2 (5 bases). The CDR3 covers 15 residues. Germline values: CDR1 SGHAT, CDR2 FQNNGV. V lost 1 base and J 6 bases, leaving 14 bases between the germline ends. The CDR3, as DNA: TGTGCCAGCAGCTTAGTAAGCAGAGGCGGGGATACGCAGTATTTT. Protein sequence: CASSLVSRGGDTQYF.

The chain employs TRBV9 and TRBJ2-1, with 8 positions matching TRBD2. The trim removed 0 bases at V and 9 bases at J, leaving 5 bases unmatched. The germline V gene has CDR1 SGDLS and CDR2 YYNGEE. The CDR3 is 14 amino acids. The chain's CDR3 is CASSVGTGGFEQFF. CDR3 nucleotide sequence: TGTGCCAGCAGCGTAGGAACGGGAGGGTTTGAGCAGTTCTTC.

This clonotype turned up a few times. J is TRBJ2-7 and V is TRBV7-2, with D unresolved. Trimming removed 1 base from V and 5 bases from J, with 6 bases in between. Looked up from germline, CDR1 is SGHTA and CDR2 is FQGNSA. CDR3 length: 12 amino acids. CDR3: CASSLVGHEQYF. The CDR3 region has the DNA TGTGCCAGCAGCTTAGTAGGACACGAGCAGTACTTC.

The CDR3 protein is CASRLNAVTDTQYF. In DNA form, the CDR3 reads TGTGCCAGCAGGCTTAACGCGGTTACAGATACGCAGTATTTT. The chain recombines TRBV5-4 with TRBJ2-3; D unresolved. The ends were cut back, 5 bases at V and 3 bases at J, with 13 bases in the middle. The CDR3 runs 14 residues. Germline assignment: CDR1 SGHNT and CDR2 YYREEE (reference sequence).

There are a few counts of this clonotype. The chain couples TRBV3-1 to TRBJ2-7; the match to TRBD1 covers 8 bases. CDR3 length: 14 residues. V was clipped by 4 bases and J by 2 bases; unmatched bases: 4. Germline V gene data show CDR1 as LGHDT and CDR2 as YNNKEL (reference sequence). The CDR3: CASSPDRDAYEQYF. CDR3 nucleotide sequence: TGTGCCAGCAGCCCGGACAGGGACGCCTACGAGCAGTACTTC.

This sequence joins TRBV7-9 and TRBJ2-2; the D is unclear. V gave up 5 bases and J gave up 1 base, with 11 bases separating them. There are 15 residues in the CDR3. Germline values: CDR1 SEHNR, CDR2 FQNEAQ (reference sequence). The CDR3 DNA follows: TGTGCCAGCAGCCCTCGGTGGGTGAACACCGGGGAGCTGTTTTTT. It codes for CASSPRWVNTGELFF. The full variable domain, rest sourced from reference TRBV7-9 and TRBJ2-2, is DTGVSQNPRHKITKRGQNVTFRCDPISEHNRLYWYRQTLGQGPEFLTYFQNEAQLEKSRLLSDRFSAERPKGSFSTLEIQRTEQGDSAMYLCASSPRWVNTGELFFGEGSRLTVL.

This chain uses TRBV11-2 with TRBJ1-2; no reliable D call. V dropped 5 bases and J dropped 8 bases, with 24 bases sitting between them. Per the germline V gene, CDR1 is SGHAT and CDR2 is FQNNGV. This CDR3 is built from 16 residues. This chain's CDR3 is CASSPTRSQSLGGYTF. DNA of the CDR3: TGTGCCAGCAGCCCGACCCGGTCACAGTCCCTAGGCGGCTACACCTTC.

This clonotype occurred a few times. The chain carries TRBV12-3 or TRBV12-4 and TRBJ1-5, with unresolved D. CDR3 length: 14 residues. The V end lost 7 bases, the J end lost 2 bases, and 12 bases lay between the germline ends. The CDR3 coding sequence is TGTGCCAGCATGATCGGGGTCGGCAATCAGCCCCAGCATTTT. Its protein product is CASMIGVGNQPQHF.

The chain links TRBV7-2 to TRBJ2-3; 8 bases agree with TRBD2. CDR1 and CDR2 (germline): SGHTA, FQGNSA. V dropped 4 bases and J dropped 4; count of bases not matched to a gene: 10. The length of the CDR3 is 16 residues. CDR3 residues: CASSSLGSGSSDTQYF. Written as DNA, the CDR3 is TGTGCCAGCAGCTCCCTCGGGAGCGGGAGTTCAGATACGCAGTATTTT.

The rearrangement joins TRBV4-2 to TRBJ2-7; no clear D gene. Trimming removed 0 bases from V and 2 bases from J, with 11 bases in between. The length of the CDR3 is 15 residues. Germline CDR1 reads LGHNA; CDR2 reads YNFKEQ. CDR3 nucleotides: TGTGCCAGCAGCCAAGACAGCGATCTTACCTACGAGCAGTACTTC. This gives the protein CASSQDSDLTYEQYF.

This clonotype has more than one count but fewer than ten. The chain employs TRBV20-1 and TRBJ1-5; no reliable D call. Germline V gives CDR1 DFQATT, CDR2 SNEGSKA (reference sequence). The length of the CDR3 is 13 residues. V dropped 0 bases and J dropped 6 bases, with 9 bases sitting between them. CDR3 residues: CSARDFTGQPQHF. The CDR3, as DNA: TGCAGTGCTAGAGATTTTACGGGTCAGCCCCAGCATTTT.

This rearrangement joins TRBV4-1 to TRBJ1-4; D gene ambiguous. Deletions cut 6 bases from V and 8 bases from J, with 13 bases between. CDR1 and CDR2 (germline): MGHRA, YSYEKL. The CDR3 totals 13 residues. CDR3: CASSITIGEKLFF. CDR3 nucleotides: TGCGCCAGCAGTATAACGATCGGGGAAAAACTGTTTTTT.